This paragraph covers one T cell receptor beta chain sequence. The data are from a study of blood T cell repertoires in COVID-19. Authors' processing steps: Estimation of nucleated cell counts relied on the amplification of reference gene primers. Some clones are missing from TCRdb's copy, which holds only in-frame ones; the method was immunoSEQ multiplex PCR. The DNA was the basis for D and trimming; V, J and clone size are from that table. The table includes just under 150,000 clones, approximately 90% detected once. CDR3 length: 19 residues. In germline, CDR1 is LGHNA, CDR2 YSLEER. Trimming removed 0 bases from V and 2 bases from J; junction bases left unmatched: 15.

J is TRBJ2-7 and V is TRBV4-3; 8 bases are a match to TRBD1. The origin of this receptor is a woman between 45 and 65 years old with active or convalescent COVID-19. Material for sequencing was peripheral blood. The CDR3 reads CASSQDSMGRQGPPYEQYF. CDR3 nucleotides: TGCGCCAGCAGCCAAGATTCTATGGGGCGACAGGGGCCCCCCTACGAGCAGTACTTC.